Following are 5 T cell receptor beta chains from one sample sequenced in a study of graft-versus-host responses after intestinal transplantation. Assay: immunoSEQ multiplex PCR; the TCRdb copy retains only in-frame clones and omits some. The top ten clones hold roughly 2.5% of a sample with just over 40,000 clones, about 89% of them seen once. Here the sequenced sample was PBMCs, taken 300 to 320 days after intestinal transplant. The receptors were sampled from a human patient who received an intestinal transplant, so some T cells may come from the graft donor.

The chain links TRBV27 to TRBJ2-3; possible D gene TRBD2, 5 bases. CDR3 length: 14 residues. In germline, CDR1 is MNHEY, CDR2 SMNVEV (reference sequence). The V end was cut by 2 bases, the J end by 2 bases, with 8 bases between. The CDR3 nucleotides read TGTGCCAGCAGTTTAACTAGTGCCACAGATACGCAGTATTTT. Amino acids: CASSLTSATDTQYF.

This chain uses TRBV28 with TRBJ1-5; D gene ambiguous. Germline CDR1 is MDHEN and CDR2 is SYDVKM. This CDR3 is 14 amino acids long. V was cut by 5 bases and J by 1 base, with 9 bases left in between. CDR3 amino acids: CASSIQRSNQPQHF. The CDR3 nucleotides are TGTGCCAGCAGTATCCAACGGAGCAATCAGCCCCAGCATTTT.

This sequence joins TRBV6-1 and TRBJ1-5; TRBD1 is a possible D gene (6 bases). The germline V and J ends were trimmed by 5 bases and 7 bases, with 12 bases remaining between them. The CDR3 has 13 residues. The germline gives CDR1 MNHNS, CDR2 SASEGT. CDR3 nucleotide sequence: TGTGCCAGCAGTATCAACAGGGACCAGCCCCAGCATTTT. It yields the protein CASSINRDQPQHF.

The chain couples TRBV9 to TRBJ2-5, with 9 positions matching TRBD1. CDR1 is SGDLS, CDR2 YYNGEE, per germline. V shed 0 bases and J 5 bases; nucleotides not matched to a gene: 11. The CDR3 loop spans 17 amino acids. For the CDR3, the DNA is TGTGCCAGCAGCGTAGCCTATGGACAGGGGTTAATGGAGACCCAGTACTTC. It is translated as CASSVAYGQGLMETQYF.

The chain uses TRBV11-3 and TRBJ1-6; D remains ambiguous. V was pared by 5 bases and J by 10 bases, with 12 bases between. In germline, CDR1 is SGHNT, CDR2 YENEEA. The CDR3 extends over 13 amino acids. The CDR3 loop is CASSATLGSPLHF. CDR3 nucleotides: TGTGCCAGCAGCGCAACCTTAGGCTCACCCCTCCACTTT.